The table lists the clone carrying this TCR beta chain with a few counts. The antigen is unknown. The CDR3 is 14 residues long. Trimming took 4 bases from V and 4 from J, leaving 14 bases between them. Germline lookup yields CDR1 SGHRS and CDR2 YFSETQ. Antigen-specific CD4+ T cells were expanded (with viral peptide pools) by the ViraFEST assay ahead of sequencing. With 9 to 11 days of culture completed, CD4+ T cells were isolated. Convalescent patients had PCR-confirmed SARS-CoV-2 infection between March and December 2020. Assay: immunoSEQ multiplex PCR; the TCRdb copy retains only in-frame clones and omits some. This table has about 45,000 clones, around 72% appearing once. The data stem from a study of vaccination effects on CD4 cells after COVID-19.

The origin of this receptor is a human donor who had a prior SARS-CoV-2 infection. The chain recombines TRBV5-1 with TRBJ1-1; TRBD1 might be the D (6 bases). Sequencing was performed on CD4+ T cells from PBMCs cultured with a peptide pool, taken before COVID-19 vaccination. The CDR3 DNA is TGCGCCAGCAGCCGGCGGGGGGCCGTCACTGAAGCTTTCTTT. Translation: CASSRRGAVTEAFF.